The TCR beta chain under discussion was sequenced for a study of beta chain features in type 1 diabetes. The investigators reverse transcribed all of the isolated RNA, so they sequenced expressed TCRB transcripts. The table came from immunoSEQ multiplex PCR; TCRdb's copy has only in-frame clones and leaves some out. The sample holds hundreds of thousands of clones, about 14% seen once. Details on this clone: The antigen remains undetermined.

Study findings and constraints: For Type 1 diabetes patients, all four CD4+ subsets carried TCRB CDR3s that were moderately but significantly shorter.

This CDR3 has 19 residues. V lost 0 bases, J lost 5 bases, and 26 bases lay in between. Germline V lookup: CDR1 SGDLS, CDR2 YYNGEE. Sequencing input: naive CD4+ T cells from blood. The V and J genes are TRBV9 and TRBJ2-5; D remains unclear. This TCR came from a man aged 18 to 29 with type 1 diabetes. CDR3 in amino acids: CASSVGYGKARLSDETQYF. The CDR3, as DNA: TGTGCCAGCAGCGTAGGGTACGGTAAGGCCAGGCTAAGCGACGAGACCCAGTACTTC.